One and the same sample provided the 13 T cell receptor beta chains below, sequenced in a study of cytomegalovirus exposure and HLA in healthy donors. Primers for the PCR totalled 60 Vbeta and 13 Jbeta. Assay: immunoSEQ multiplex PCR; the TCRdb copy retains only in-frame clones and omits some. The sample lists about 140,000 clones; 77% were seen once. The specimen sequenced was PBMCs. The receptors were sampled from a woman in her fifties or sixties in good health and CMV-seronegative.

The J gene is TRBJ1-1, the V gene TRBV1; the table's TRBD1 call for D was not verified on the DNA. TRBV1 is labeled a pseudogene. The CDR3 totals 9 residues. In DNA, the CDR3 is TGCACCAGCAGGCAGGGCGCTTTCTTT. This encodes CTSRQGAFF.

The chain has TRBV29-1 and TRBJ2-3; 11 bases match TRBD2. The CDR3 spans 14 residues. The junction had 6 bases not matched to a gene; V was cut back by 6 bases and J by 4 bases. Germline V gene data show CDR1 as SQVTM and CDR2 as ANQGSEA. The CDR3 here is CSVTSGGGADTQYF. CDR3 DNA sequence: TGCAGCGTAACTAGCGGGGGCGGCGCAGATACGCAGTATTTT.

The V and J genes are TRBV18 and TRBJ1-4; possibly TRBD1 for D (5 bases). Per the germline V gene, CDR1 is KGHSH and CDR2 is LQKENI. Trimming removed 2 bases at V and 14 bases at J, with 15 bases between. This CDR3 spans 13 amino acids. The CDR3 DNA reads TGTGCCAGCTCACCAATAGACAGTCAAGCCCTGTTTTTT. As protein: CASSPIDSQALFF.

The V gene is TRBV2, the J gene TRBJ1-6, with a tentative D call TRBD1 (5 bases). Germline loops: CDR1 SNHLY, CDR2 FYNNEI. The CDR3 sequence is 16 residues long. V was clipped by 4 bases and J by 8 bases, with 18 bases between them. CDR3 in amino acids: CASSGDLGRVDSPLHF. The CDR3 nucleotides read TGTGCCAGCAGTGGTGATTTGGGCAGGGTCGATTCACCCCTCCACTTT.

The chain couples TRBV4-1 to TRBJ2-7, with D hard to call. CDR1 MGHRA and CDR2 YSYEKL come from the germline V gene. The CDR3 runs to 15 residues. V lost 0 bases and J lost 2, with 11 bases in between. CDR3 coding DNA: TGCGCCAGCAGCCAAGAGATCAGGCCCACCTACGAGCAGTACTTC. Translating gives CASSQEIRPTYEQYF.

This chain uses TRBV11-2 with TRBJ2-2; D not certain. This CDR3 is 15 amino acids long. V was clipped by 0 bases and J by 4 bases, with 9 bases between them. Germline V CDR1 and CDR2: SGHAT, FQNNGV. In DNA, the CDR3 is TGTGCCAGCAGCTTAGAGGGCCTGGGCACCGGGGAGCTGTTTTTT. Its translation: CASSLEGLGTGELFF. Based on the CDR3 plus reference TRBV11-2 and TRBJ2-2, the full variable domain is EAGVAQSPRYKIIEKRQSVAFWCNPISGHATLYWYQQILGQGPKLLIQFQNNGVVDDSQLPKDRFSAERLKGVDSTLKIQPAKLEDSAVYLCASSLEGLGTGELFFGEGSRLTVL.

The J gene is TRBJ1-4, the V gene TRBV19; D is perhaps TRBD1 (6 bases). The CDR3 totals 15 residues. The V gene lost 2 bases and the J gene lost 7 bases, with 14 bases spanning the gap. Germline-derived CDR1 and CDR2 are LNHDA and SQIVND (reference sequence). The CDR3 DNA sequence: TGTGCCAGTAGTATAACGGGGGGGCGGTTTGAAAAACTGTTTTTT. Its protein is CASSITGGRFEKLFF. The complete variable domain, with remaining parts taken from reference TRBV19 and TRBJ1-4, reads DGGITQSPKYLFRKEGQNVTLSCEQNLNHDAMYWYRQDPGQGLRLIYYSQIVNDFQKGDIAEGYSVSREKKESFPLTVTSAQKNPTAFYLCASSITGGRFEKLFFGSGTQLSVL.

The chain recombines TRBV6-1 with TRBJ1-4; D unclear. Germline-derived CDR1 and CDR2 are MNHNS and SASEGT. The CDR3 sequence is 12 residues long. Trimming removed 2 bases at V and 7 bases at J, with 5 bases between. The CDR3 sequence is CASSETGEKLFF. The CDR3 bases are TGTGCCAGCAGTGAAACGGGTGAAAAACTGTTTTTT.

This sequence joins TRBV28 and TRBJ1-2, with D unclear. V was trimmed by 8 bases and J by 0 bases, leaving 7 bases between them. Germline V gene data show CDR1 as MDHEN and CDR2 as SYDVKM. The CDR3 is 12 residues long. The CDR3 coding sequence is TGTGCCAGCTTGAGTACTAACTATGGCTACACCTTC. It is translated as CASLSTNYGYTF.

The rearrangement links TRBV9 to TRBJ2-6; D is uncertain. The CDR3 is made up of 17 amino acids. V was shortened by 0 bases and J by 2 bases, with 12 bases between the two germline ends. The germline gives CDR1 SGDLS, CDR2 YYNGEE. The CDR3 protein is CASSVGQADPGANVLTF. In DNA form, the CDR3 reads TGTGCCAGCAGCGTAGGTCAGGCAGACCCTGGGGCCAACGTCCTGACTTTC.

The J gene is TRBJ1-4, the V gene TRBV10-3, with a tentative D call TRBD1 (5 bases). Trimming cost V 8 bases and J 6 bases, with 13 bases left between them. CDR1 and CDR2 (germline): ENHRY, SYGVKD. The CDR3 totals 13 residues. CDR3 sequence: CAISRGRDEKLFF. The CDR3 DNA is TGTGCCATCTCCCGGGGGAGAGATGAAAAACTGTTTTTT.

Only one count was recorded for this clone. DNA for the CDR3: TGTGCCAGCAGCTTAACAGTGGGAGAGACCCAGTACTTC. It is translated as CASSLTVGETQYF. This chain links TRBV7-9 with TRBJ2-5; D gene uncertain. Germline CDR1 SEHNR, CDR2 FQNEAQ (reference sequence). CDR3 size: 13 residues. V dropped 2 bases and J dropped 4 bases, with 8 bases sitting between them.

This chain joins TRBV7-2 and TRBJ1-2, with TRBD1 matching over 7 bases. The CDR3 is 12 amino acids. V lost 3 bases, J lost 6 bases, and 1 base stayed unmatched. Germline values: CDR1 SGHTA, CDR2 FQGNSA. In DNA form, the CDR3 reads TGTGCCAGCAGCTTGACAGGGAATGGCTACACCTTC. Its translation is CASSLTGNGYTF.